The 19 T cell receptor beta chains listed next were all sequenced from one sample in a study of blood T cell repertoires in COVID-19. Data came from immunoSEQ multiplex PCR; TCRdb stores just in-frame clones and leaves some out. The data contain 65,000 to 70,000 clones, 79% of them seen just once; the ten biggest clones take up around 47%. The source material was peripheral blood. These receptor sequences come from a human donor in a cohort sampled during active COVID-19.

About this clone: The same CDR3 is also encoded by other DNA sequences in this sample. J is TRBJ2-7 and V is TRBV5-5; 11 bases match TRBD2. Per the germline V gene, CDR1 is SGHKS and CDR2 is YYEKEE (reference sequence). V dropped 2 bases and J dropped 3; count of bases not matched to a gene: 1. This CDR3 region has 14 residues. CDR3: CASSLGTSGYEQYF. The CDR3 DNA reads as TGTGCCAGCAGCTTAGGGACTAGCGGCTACGAGCAGTACTTC.

The V gene is TRBV18, the J gene TRBJ1-6; D perhaps matches TRBD1 (6 bases). The CDR3 covers 14 residues. Germline V gives CDR1 KGHSH, CDR2 LQKENI. Trimming cost V 1 base and J 7 bases, with 8 bases left between them. CDR3 DNA sequence: TGTGCCAGCTCACCACAGGGGGACAATTCACCCCTCCACTTT. Protein product: CASSPQGDNSPLHF.

This clone is categorized as medium-sized. The V and J genes are TRBV10-2 and TRBJ2-7; a weak D match, TRBD2 (7 bases). Trimming took off 8 bases at V and 5 bases at J, with 16 bases between the two ends. CDR1 and CDR2 from the germline V gene are WSHSY and SAAADI. The CDR3 runs to 13 residues. CDR3 protein: CASRAGGANEQYF. The CDR3 DNA reads as TGCGCCAGCCGAGCTGGGGGGGCAAACGAGCAGTACTTC.

CDR3 bases: TGTGCCAGCAGTTACGCCAGGGGTTCCTACAATGAGCAGTTCTTC. Residues: CASSYARGSYNEQFF. The chain recombines TRBV6-5 with TRBJ2-1; a possible D gene is TRBD1 (6 bases). Trimming left V 2 bases short and J 1 base short, with 9 bases between. Looked up from germline, CDR1 is MNHEY and CDR2 is SVGAGI. CDR3 length: 15 residues.

The count of this clone is one. The junction departs from germline at one end; a sequencing error may be responsible. The chain links TRBV7-7 to TRBJ2-2; TRBD2 matches at 8 bases. Germline values: CDR1 SSHAT, CDR2 FNYEAQ (reference sequence). CDR3 length: 17 residues. In nucleotides, the CDR3 is TGTGCTAGCAGCTTATCCCTACGCGGGGGGTTGACCGGGGAGCTGTTTTTT. This gives the protein CASSLSLRGGLTGELFF.

The chain links TRBV28 to TRBJ1-3; 8 bases fit TRBD1. After removal of 4 bases from V and 7 bases from J, the junction contained 6 bases not matched to a gene. CDR3 length: 14 amino acids. In germline, CDR1 is MDHEN, CDR2 SYDVKM. CDR3 DNA: TGTGCCAGCAGTTCGACAGGGGTGGGGAACACCATATATTTT. Encoded protein: CASSSTGVGNTIYF.

The chain couples TRBV3-1 (or the pseudogene TRBV3-2) to TRBJ2-2; TRBD2 matches at 11 bases. Germline V gene data show CDR1 as LGHDT and CDR2 as YNNKEL (reference sequence). V trimming: 2 bases; J trimming: 2 bases; junction bases outside the gene matches: 1. This CDR3 is built from 16 residues. The CDR3, as DNA: TGTGCCAGCAGCCAAACTAGCGGGAGAAACACCGGGGAGCTGTTTTTT. This codes for CASSQTSGRNTGELFF.

This clone was found once. The chain combines TRBV12-3 or TRBV12-4 with TRBJ2-1; 7 bases agree with TRBD2. The CDR3 runs to 13 residues. The J segment lost 12 bases and the V segment lost 4 bases, leaving 9 bases of the junction unmatched. The CDR3 bases are TGTGCCAGCAGTTCCGGCCTTGCGGGAGTGCAGTTCTTC. Its protein is CASSSGLAGVQFF.

The chain recombines TRBV12-3 or TRBV12-4 with TRBJ1-1; unclear D gene. V was cut by 3 bases and J by 8 bases, with 7 bases left in between. The CDR3 is 11 amino acids. The CDR3 DNA reads as TGTGCCAGCAGTTTGGGCGGGGAAGCTTTCTTT. Translation: CASSLGGEAFF.

This sequence joins TRBV19 and TRBJ1-4; possible D gene TRBD1, 6 bases. V gave up 6 bases and J gave up 0 bases, with 20 bases separating them. There are 18 residues in the CDR3. The germline gives CDR1 LNHDA, CDR2 SQIVND (reference sequence). The CDR3 loop reads CASRGSWGPFATNEKLFF. The DNA of the CDR3 is TGTGCCAGTAGAGGGAGTTGGGGGCCGTTTGCAACTAATGAAAAACTGTTTTTT.

This clone was detected only a few times. V gene TRBV3-1 (or the pseudogene TRBV3-2) combines with J gene TRBJ2-3; 7 nucleotides line up with TRBD2. V gave up 0 bases and J gave up 1 base; unmatched junction bases: 7. This CDR3 comprises 17 residues. Looked up from germline, CDR1 is LGHDT and CDR2 is YNNKEL (reference sequence). The CDR3 reads CASSQDGLGRGTDTQYF. The CDR3 bases are TGTGCCAGCAGCCAAGATGGACTGGGGAGGGGCACAGATACGCAGTATTTT.

This clone occurred many times. The V gene is TRBV5-1, the J gene TRBJ2-4, with 11 bases matching TRBD2. J gave up 8 bases and V 2 bases, and 3 bases lay outside the gene matches. CDR3 length equals 14 residues. Germline V gene lookup returns CDR1 SGHRS and CDR2 YFSETQ. CDR3 in amino acids: CASSLGSGRDIQYF. As DNA, the CDR3 is TGCGCCAGCAGCTTAGGTAGCGGGAGGGACATTCAGTACTTC. The full variable domain, with the rest looked up from reference TRBV5-1 and TRBJ2-4, is KAGVTQTPRYLIKTRGQQVTLSCSPISGHRSVSWYQQTPGQGLQFLFEYFSETQRNKGNFPGRFSGRQFSNSRSEMNVSTLELGDSALYLCASSLGSGRDIQYFGAGTRLSVL.

This sequence joins TRBV7-2 and TRBJ2-7; D is unresolved. Trimming left V 5 bases short and J 2 bases short, with 4 bases between. The CDR3 covers 11 residues. Germline loops: CDR1 SGHTA, CDR2 FQGNSA. CDR3 loop: CASSPAYEQYF. The DNA of the CDR3 is TGTGCCAGCAGCCCCGCCTACGAGCAGTACTTC.

The chain uses TRBV19 and TRBJ2-5; TRBD2 aligns across 11 bases. The V and J ends lost 5 bases and 4 bases, in that order; junction bases with no gene match: 6. Germline assignment: CDR1 LNHDA and CDR2 SQIVND (reference sequence). The CDR3 runs 15 residues. This CDR3 reads CASSSTGTSGETQYF. The CDR3 nucleotides read TGTGCCAGTAGTTCAACCGGGACTAGCGGAGAGACCCAGTACTTC.

The CDR3 loop reads CASSSGALYEQYF. DNA of the CDR3: TGTGCCAGCAGTTCAGGGGCACTCTACGAGCAGTACTTC. This chain uses TRBV28 with TRBJ2-7, with D perhaps matching TRBD1 (6 bases). Germline CDR1 MDHEN, CDR2 SYDVKM. There are 13 residues in the CDR3. V lost 4 bases and J lost 3, with 10 bases in between. Based on the CDR3 plus reference TRBV28 and TRBJ2-7, the full variable domain is DVKVTQSSRYLVKRTGEKVFLECVQDMDHENMFWYRQDPGLGLRLIYFSYDVKMKEKGDIPEGYSVSREKKERFSLILESASTNQTSMYLCASSSGALYEQYFGPGTRLTVT.

A few counts support this clone. In nucleotides, the CDR3 is TGTGCCAGCAGCTCCATGGACCTACCGGGAGGGCCAGATACGCAGTATTTT. Translated, it gives CASSSMDLPGGPDTQYF. The V gene is TRBV5-4, the J gene TRBJ2-3; TRBD2 agrees at 8 bases. After removal of 3 bases from V and 4 bases from J, the junction contained 13 bases not matched to a gene. The germline gives CDR1 SGHNT, CDR2 YYREEE (reference sequence). The CDR3 has 17 amino acids.

The chain has TRBV11-2 and TRBJ2-4; TRBD2 might be the D (5 bases). This CDR3 comprises 16 residues. Trimming removed 0 bases at V and 9 bases at J, with 18 bases between. The germline V gene encodes CDR1 SGHAT and CDR2 FQNNGV. CDR3 region: CASSLDDRQGGRIQYF. The CDR3 DNA reads as TGTGCCAGCAGCTTAGATGACCGCCAAGGAGGTCGCATTCAGTACTTC.

This clone was recorded many times. V usage is TRBV4-1 and J usage is TRBJ1-5, with 7 bases lining up with TRBD1. The germline V gene has CDR1 MGHRA and CDR2 YSYEKL. Trimming at V came to 0 bases and at J to 7 bases, leaving 6 bases not matched to a gene. The CDR3 is 15 residues long. In DNA form, the CDR3 reads TGCGCCAGCAGCCAAGAAGCCGGGACAGAACAGCCCCAGCATTTT. Translation: CASSQEAGTEQPQHF.

This chain joins TRBV19 and TRBJ1-4; possible D gene TRBD1, 5 bases. This CDR3 has 15 amino acids. V was clipped by 2 bases and J by 8 bases, with 15 bases between them. CDR1 is LNHDA, CDR2 SQIVND, per germline (reference sequence). CDR3 nucleotide sequence: TGTGCCAGTAGTATATTGCAGGGCGGTGGCGAAAAACTGTTTTTT. It encodes CASSILQGGGEKLFF.